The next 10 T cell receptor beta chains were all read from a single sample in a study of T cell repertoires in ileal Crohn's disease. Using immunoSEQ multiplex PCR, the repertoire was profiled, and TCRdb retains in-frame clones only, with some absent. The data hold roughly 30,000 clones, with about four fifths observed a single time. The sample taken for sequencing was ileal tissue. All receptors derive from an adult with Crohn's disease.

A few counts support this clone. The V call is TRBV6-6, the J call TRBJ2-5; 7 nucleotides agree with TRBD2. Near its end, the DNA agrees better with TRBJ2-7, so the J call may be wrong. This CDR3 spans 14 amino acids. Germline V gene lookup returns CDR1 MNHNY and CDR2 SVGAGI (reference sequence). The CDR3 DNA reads TGTGCCAGCGGGGGGGACGGAGTGCGAAACGAGCAGTACTTC. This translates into CASGGDGVRNEQYF.

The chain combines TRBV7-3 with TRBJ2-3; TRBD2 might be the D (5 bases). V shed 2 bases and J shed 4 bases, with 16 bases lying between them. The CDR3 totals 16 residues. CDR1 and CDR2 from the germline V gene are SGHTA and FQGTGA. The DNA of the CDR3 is TGTGCCAGCAGCTTACTCCCGGGGAGCACCGCAGATACGCAGTATTTT. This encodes CASSLLPGSTADTQYF. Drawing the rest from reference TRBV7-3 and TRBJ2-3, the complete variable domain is GAGVSQTPSNKVTEKGKYVELRCDPISGHTALYWYRQSLGQGPEFLIYFQGTGAADDSGLPNDRFFAVRPEGSVSTLKIQRTERGDSAVYLCASSLLPGSTADTQYFGPGTRLTVL.

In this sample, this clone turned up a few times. CDR3 bases: TGTGCCAGCGGGACAGGGGGAGCAATGAACACTGAAGCTTTCTTT. It encodes CASGTGGAMNTEAFF. This chain uses TRBV6-1 with TRBJ1-1; 11 bases match TRBD1. The CDR3 sequence is 15 residues long. V gave up 8 bases and J gave up 0 bases; unmatched junction bases: 5. Germline V gene data show CDR1 as MNHNS and CDR2 as SASEGT.

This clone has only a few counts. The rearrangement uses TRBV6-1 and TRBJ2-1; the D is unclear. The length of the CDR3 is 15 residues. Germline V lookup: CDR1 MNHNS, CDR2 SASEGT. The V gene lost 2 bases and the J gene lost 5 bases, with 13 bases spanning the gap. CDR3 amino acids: CASSEMGRPHNEQFF. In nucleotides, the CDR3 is TGTGCCAGCAGTGAAATGGGCCGACCCCACAATGAGCAGTTCTTC.

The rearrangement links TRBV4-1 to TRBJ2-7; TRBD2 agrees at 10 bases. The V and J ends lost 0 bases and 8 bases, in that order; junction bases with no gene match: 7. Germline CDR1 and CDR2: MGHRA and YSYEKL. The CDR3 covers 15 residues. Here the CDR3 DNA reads TGCGCCAGCAGCCAAGATCCTAGCGGGAGTAAGAAGCAGTACTTC. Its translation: CASSQDPSGSKKQYF.

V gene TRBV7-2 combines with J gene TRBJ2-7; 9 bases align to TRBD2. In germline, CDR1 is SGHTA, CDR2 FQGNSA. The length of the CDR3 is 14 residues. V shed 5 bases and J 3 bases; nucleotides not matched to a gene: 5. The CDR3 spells CASSQAGGNYEQYF. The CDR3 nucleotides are TGTGCCAGCAGCCAAGCGGGGGGAAACTACGAGCAGTACTTC.

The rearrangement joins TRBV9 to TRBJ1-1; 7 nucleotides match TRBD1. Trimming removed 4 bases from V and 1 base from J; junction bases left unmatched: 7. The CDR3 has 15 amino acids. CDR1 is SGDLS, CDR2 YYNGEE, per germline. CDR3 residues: CASSWQGVENTEAFF. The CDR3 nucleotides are TGTGCCAGCAGCTGGCAGGGGGTGGAGAACACTGAAGCTTTCTTT.

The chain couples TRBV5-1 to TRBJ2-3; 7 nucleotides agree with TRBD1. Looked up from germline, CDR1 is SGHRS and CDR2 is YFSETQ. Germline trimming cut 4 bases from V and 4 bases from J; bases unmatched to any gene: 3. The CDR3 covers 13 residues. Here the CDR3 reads CASSRGGADTQYF. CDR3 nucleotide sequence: TGCGCCAGCAGCAGAGGGGGCGCAGATACGCAGTATTTT.

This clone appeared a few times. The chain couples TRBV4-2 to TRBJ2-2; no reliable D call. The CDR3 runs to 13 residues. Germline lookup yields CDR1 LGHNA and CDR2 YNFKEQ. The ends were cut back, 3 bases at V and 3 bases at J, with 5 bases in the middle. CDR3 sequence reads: CASSQEYTGELFF. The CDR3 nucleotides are TGTGCCAGCAGCCAGGAGTACACCGGGGAGCTGTTTTTT.

CDR3 loop: CASRKQGGTGELFF. The CDR3 DNA is TGTGCCAGTAGGAAACAGGGGGGTACCGGGGAGCTGTTTTTT. The chain uses TRBV19 and TRBJ2-2, with TRBD1 identical over 8 bases. The CDR3 is 14 amino acids. Germline trimming cut 6 bases from V and 5 bases from J; bases unmatched to any gene: 5. Germline V gene data show CDR1 as LNHDA and CDR2 as SQIVND (reference sequence).